What follows are 30 T cell receptor beta chains derived from one specimen sequenced in a study of OX40 agonist ivuxolimab in advanced cancers. Using immunoSEQ multiplex PCR, the repertoire was profiled, and TCRdb retains in-frame clones only, with some absent. Among over 65,000 clones listed, roughly 90% were seen once. Sequences were derived from CD4+ or CD8+ T cells sorted from blood, sampled in a trial of the OX40 agonist ivuxolimab. All receptors come from an adult with an advanced solid tumor such as melanoma, head and neck, liver or kidney cancer.

The gene calls are TRBV7-6 and TRBJ2-5, with a tentative D call TRBD2 (6 bases). CDR3 length: 14 residues. CDR1 and CDR2 from the germline V gene are SGHVS and FNYEAQ. V lost 2 bases, J lost 4 bases, and 11 bases lay in between. In nucleotides, the CDR3 is TGTGCCAGCAGCTTAATTAGGGGAGGAGAGACCCAGTACTTC. As protein: CASSLIRGGETQYF.

The genes are TRBV9 and TRBJ2-5; D gene uncertain. This CDR3 contains 13 residues. Germline assignment: CDR1 SGDLS and CDR2 YYNGEE. V was clipped by 0 bases and J by 6 bases, with 9 bases between them. Written as DNA, the CDR3 is TGTGCCAGCAGCGTAGAGGCCAGCAAGACCCAGTACTTC. Translation gives CASSVEASKTQYF. The whole variable domain, filled in from reference TRBV9 and TRBJ2-5, reads DSGVTQTPKHLITATGQRVTLRCSPRSGDLSVYWYQQSLDQGLQFLIQYYNGEERAKGNILERFSAQQFPDLHSELNLSSLELGDSALYFCASSVEASKTQYFGPGTRLLVL.

The rearrangement joins TRBV15 to TRBJ2-7; D remains ambiguous. V was shortened by 0 bases and J by 2 bases, with 11 bases between the two germline ends. CDR1 is LNHNV, CDR2 YYDKDF, per germline (reference sequence). This CDR3 comprises 15 residues. The CDR3 sequence: CATSRDLRQAYEQYF. The CDR3 DNA reads as TGTGCCACCAGCAGAGATTTAAGGCAAGCCTACGAGCAGTACTTC.

The J gene is TRBJ2-3, the V gene TRBV9; D is uncertain. With 0 bases removed from V and 0 bases from J, the gap between germline ends came to 5 bases. The germline gives CDR1 SGDLS, CDR2 YYNGEE. This CDR3 is 14 amino acids long. DNA for the CDR3: TGTGCCAGCAGCGTAGCCCTTAGCACAGATACGCAGTATTTT. As protein: CASSVALSTDTQYF.

This clone turned up a few times. The chain links TRBV11-2 to TRBJ2-1; 8 nucleotides agree with TRBD2. Germline V CDR1 and CDR2: SGHAT, FQNNGV. The CDR3 sequence is 19 residues long. The junction had 11 bases not matched to a gene; V was cut back by 1 base and J by 0 bases. The CDR3 sequence is CASSLGRKIAGSSYNEQFF. The CDR3 bases are TGTGCCAGCAGCTTAGGAAGGAAGATAGCGGGGAGCTCCTACAATGAGCAGTTCTTC.

This chain joins TRBV11-3 and TRBJ2-1, with D perhaps TRBD2 (6 bases). CDR3 length: 15 amino acids. Germline V gene sequence: CDR1 SGHNT, CDR2 YENEEA. Trimming removed 6 bases from V and 9 bases from J, with 21 bases in between. The CDR3 sequence is CASRLSLGRGSEQFF. The CDR3 DNA sequence: TGTGCCAGCAGGCTTAGCTTGGGGCGGGGCAGTGAGCAGTTCTTC.

The chain carries TRBV15 and TRBJ2-1; D is undetermined. CDR1 is LNHNV, CDR2 YYDKDF, per germline (reference sequence). The CDR3 loop spans 12 amino acids. V was clipped by 1 base and J by 16 bases, with 14 bases between them. This chain's CDR3 is CATSRVGGKGFF. CDR3 sequence (DNA): TGTGCCACCAGCAGAGTCGGTGGGAAGGGTTTCTTC.

The chain couples TRBV7-8 to TRBJ1-2; 9 positions match TRBD1. The germline V gene has CDR1 SGHVS and CDR2 FQNEAQ. J lost 8 bases, V lost 5 bases, and 12 bases had no gene match. CDR3 length: 15 residues. In nucleotides, the CDR3 is TGTGCCAGCAGCCCGAACCGGGACAGGGTTCTCGGCTACACCTTC. Translation gives CASSPNRDRVLGYTF.

This chain joins TRBV7-9 and TRBJ2-5; 9 bases are a match to TRBD1. Germline assignment: CDR1 SEHNR and CDR2 FQNEAQ (reference sequence). Germline trimming cut 5 bases from V and 4 bases from J; bases unmatched to any gene: 5. This CDR3 has 14 amino acids. The CDR3 here is CASSPRDRAETQYF. The CDR3 DNA follows: TGTGCCAGCAGCCCCCGGGACAGGGCAGAGACCCAGTACTTC.

CDR3 nucleotide sequence: TGTGCCAGCTCCCGGGACGGCAAGAACACTGAAGCTTTCTTT. This codes for CASSRDGKNTEAFF. V gene TRBV18 combines with J gene TRBJ1-1; D is perhaps TRBD1 (5 bases). Between the trimmed V and J ends, which lost 6 bases and 1 base, there was a span of 12 bases. The CDR3 contains 14 residues. Germline-derived CDR1 and CDR2 are KGHSH and LQKENI.

The gene calls are TRBV27 and TRBJ2-3; 8 nucleotides line up with TRBD1. The CDR3 consists of 16 residues. The V gene end was trimmed by 3 bases and the J gene end by 7 bases; junction bases not matched to a gene: 12. CDR1 MNHEY and CDR2 SMNVEV come from the germline V gene (reference sequence). The CDR3: CASSLRVGTGDYTQYF. CDR3 nucleotide sequence: TGTGCCAGCAGTTTGCGGGTGGGGACAGGAGACTATACGCAGTATTTT.

This chain joins TRBV7-8 and TRBJ2-4; the match to TRBD1 covers 10 bases. V trimming: 7 bases; J trimming: 7 bases; junction bases outside the gene matches: 10. Germline V gene data show CDR1 as SGHVS and CDR2 as FQNEAQ. This CDR3 has 15 residues. The CDR3 sequence is CASTPSGQGWNIQYF. The CDR3 coding sequence is TGTGCCAGCACCCCATCGGGACAGGGGTGGAACATTCAGTACTTC.

The genes are TRBV6-5 and TRBJ2-7; the D gene could be TRBD1 or TRBD2 (5 bases each). Deletions cut 5 bases from V and 2 bases from J, with 10 bases between. CDR3 length: 13 amino acids. The germline V gene has CDR1 MNHEY and CDR2 SVGAGI. The CDR3 spells CASSRDPTYEQYF. The CDR3 bases are TGTGCCAGCAGTAGGGACCCCACCTACGAGCAGTACTTC.

This clone was seen just once. The chain has TRBV9 and TRBJ2-5; either TRBD1 or TRBD2 may supply D (5 bases each). CDR1 is SGDLS, CDR2 YYNGEE, per germline. Trimming stripped 7 bases from V and 5 bases from J, with 15 bases between. The CDR3 has 13 amino acids. DNA for the CDR3: TGTGCCAGCGGGGGTGGAGATGGGGAGACCCAGTACTTC. It translates to CASGGGDGETQYF.

The V call is TRBV28, the J call TRBJ2-4; D ambiguous. From germline, CDR1 is MDHEN and CDR2 SYDVKM. Trimming took 3 bases from V and 1 from J, leaving 7 bases between them. The CDR3 covers 14 residues. The CDR3 DNA is TGTGCCAGCAGTTTGCTATCGGCCAAAAACATTCAGTACTTC. Translation: CASSLLSAKNIQYF.

This chain links TRBV10-3 with TRBJ2-1; maybe TRBD2 (6 bases). The germline V gene has CDR1 ENHRY and CDR2 SYGVKD. This CDR3 is built from 15 residues. The ends were cut back, 3 bases at V and 12 bases at J, with 21 bases in the middle. Here the CDR3 reads CAISDRGPTGRSQFF. In DNA, the CDR3 is TGTGCCATCAGTGATCGCGGACCTACGGGGAGGTCGCAGTTCTTC.

The count of this clone is one. The rearrangement uses TRBV19 and TRBJ1-3; D remains ambiguous. Germline values: CDR1 LNHDA, CDR2 SQIVND (reference sequence). With 2 bases removed from V and 0 bases from J, the gap between germline ends came to 8 bases. CDR3 length equals 15 residues. In DNA, the CDR3 is TGTGCCAGTAGTATATCAGGAAGCTCTGGAAACACCATATATTTT. Translated: CASSISGSSGNTIYF.

The V gene is TRBV1, the J gene TRBJ2-5; TRBD1, the table's D call, was not compared with the DNA. TRBV1 is listed as a pseudogene. The CDR3 length is 14 residues. The CDR3 sequence is CTSSQVGNQETQYF. CDR3 nucleotide sequence: TGCACCAGCAGCCAAGTGGGCAACCAAGAGACCCAGTACTTC.

The chain employs TRBV19 and TRBJ1-1; D call uncertain. The CDR3 covers 15 residues. The V end lost 1 base, the J end lost 1 base, and 10 bases lay between the germline ends. Germline V gene lookup returns CDR1 LNHDA and CDR2 SQIVND (reference sequence). For the CDR3, the DNA is TGTGCCAGTAGTATAGTAGGGCAGCCGAACACTGAAGCTTTCTTT. Protein product: CASSIVGQPNTEAFF. Combining the CDR3 with reference TRBV19 and TRBJ1-1 gives the whole variable domain DGGITQSPKYLFRKEGQNVTLSCEQNLNHDAMYWYRQDPGQGLRLIYYSQIVNDFQKGDIAEGYSVSREKKESFPLTVTSAQKNPTAFYLCASSIVGQPNTEAFFGQGTRLTVV.

The table lists this clone with a count of one. The V and J genes are TRBV9 and TRBJ2-3, with D tentatively TRBD1 (5 bases). Germline V gives CDR1 SGDLS, CDR2 YYNGEE. Deletions cut 6 bases from V and 4 bases from J, with 12 bases between. The CDR3 loop spans 13 amino acids. The CDR3 protein is CASTPRGADTQYF. Written as DNA, the CDR3 is TGTGCCAGCACCCCAAGGGGCGCAGATACGCAGTATTTT.

This clone was detected only once. The chain uses TRBV11-1 and TRBJ2-7, with D perhaps matching TRBD2 (5 bases). The CDR3 sequence is 17 residues long. CDR1 is SGHAT, CDR2 FQDESV, per germline (reference sequence). Trimming removed 3 bases from V and 7 bases from J, with 25 bases in between. Here the CDR3 DNA reads TGTGCCAGCAGCTTTCCGGGGAAAGGGCCGACGTGGGGAGAGCAGTACTTC. As protein: CASSFPGKGPTWGEQYF.

This sequence joins TRBV10-2 and TRBJ2-7; TRBD1 is a possible D gene (6 bases). Trimming took off 4 bases at V and 5 bases at J, with 18 bases between the two ends. The CDR3 has 15 amino acids. Germline V gene sequence: CDR1 WSHSY, CDR2 SAAADI. CDR3 nucleotide sequence: TGCGCCAGCAGTGCCCCTAGGTCCACAGGGAACGAGCAGTACTTC. Translating gives CASSAPRSTGNEQYF.

This clone occurred once. The genes are TRBV4-1 and TRBJ2-7; 11 bases are shared with TRBD1. Germline assignment: CDR1 MGHRA and CDR2 YSYEKL. V lost 4 bases to trimming and J lost 3 bases; unmatched junction nucleotides: 14. The CDR3 loop spans 18 amino acids. DNA for the CDR3: TGCGCCAGCAGCCGGGAGGGTTCGGGGACAGGGGGTCTCTACGAGCAGTACTTC. Translating gives CASSREGSGTGGLYEQYF.

The rearrangement links TRBV10-3 to TRBJ2-2; possibly TRBD1 or TRBD2 for D (5 bases each). CDR1 is ENHRY, CDR2 SYGVKD, per germline. The V and J ends lost 8 bases and 0 bases respectively, with 19 bases between them. The CDR3 contains 17 residues. In DNA form, the CDR3 reads TGTGCCATCTCGTTTGCGAGATGGGGGTCGAACACCGGGGAGCTGTTTTTT. Its translation: CAISFARWGSNTGELFF.

The V gene is TRBV5-6, the J gene TRBJ2-1; no clear D. This CDR3 is 13 amino acids long. Germline V gene data show CDR1 as SGHDT and CDR2 as YYEEEE. With 1 base removed from V and 9 bases from J, the gap between germline ends came to 11 bases. This CDR3 is CASSLFVQSEQFF. DNA of the CDR3: TGTGCCAGCAGCTTGTTTGTGCAGAGTGAGCAGTTCTTC.

This clone was counted only a few times. The CDR3 loop is CASSSWTGTGANVLTF. The CDR3, as DNA: TGCGCCAGCAGCTCGTGGACAGGGACCGGGGCCAACGTCCTGACTTTC. The rearrangement links TRBV5-1 to TRBJ2-6, with TRBD1 matching over 8 bases. The ends lost 3 bases at V and 4 bases at J; junction bases unmatched: 6. Per germline, CDR1 SGHRS and CDR2 YFSETQ. This CDR3 region has 16 residues.

This clone was observed a handful of times. The CDR3 sequence is CSVAGQANTGELFF. The DNA of the CDR3 is TGCAGCGTCGCGGGACAGGCGAACACCGGGGAGCTGTTTTTT. This sequence joins TRBV29-1 and TRBJ2-2, with 8 bases identical to TRBD1. V was clipped by 6 bases and J by 0 bases; unmatched bases: 3. Germline V gene lookup returns CDR1 SQVTM and CDR2 ANQGSEA. The CDR3 length is 14 residues.

This rearrangement joins TRBV7-6 to TRBJ1-5, with 7 bases that match TRBD1. The CDR3 spans 17 residues. Germline-derived CDR1 and CDR2 are SGHVS and FNYEAQ. J gave up 1 base and V 2 bases, and 8 bases lay outside the gene matches. CDR3 nucleotide sequence: TGTGCCAGCAGCTTAAGTATAACAGGGGACAGCAATCAGCCCCAGCATTTT. Protein product: CASSLSITGDSNQPQHF.

The V call is TRBV28, the J call TRBJ1-2, with D perhaps TRBD1 (5 bases). The CDR3 is 13 amino acids. V lost 7 bases, J lost 7 bases, and 16 bases lay in between. Germline assignment: CDR1 MDHEN and CDR2 SYDVKM. The CDR3 protein is CASIPRRRGGYTF. In DNA form, the CDR3 reads TGTGCCAGCATACCCCGACGTAGGGGTGGCTACACCTTC.

The chain uses TRBV7-9 and TRBJ2-5, with 14 bases that match TRBD2. The CDR3 length is 18 residues. The germline CDR1 and CDR2 sequences are SEHNR and FQNEAQ (reference sequence). V lost 1 base and J lost 4; bases outside the gene matches: 8. As DNA, the CDR3 is TGTGCCAGCAGCTTAGGGGCCGGGACTAGCGGGAGAGCAGAGACCCAGTACTTC. This codes for CASSLGAGTSGRAETQYF.